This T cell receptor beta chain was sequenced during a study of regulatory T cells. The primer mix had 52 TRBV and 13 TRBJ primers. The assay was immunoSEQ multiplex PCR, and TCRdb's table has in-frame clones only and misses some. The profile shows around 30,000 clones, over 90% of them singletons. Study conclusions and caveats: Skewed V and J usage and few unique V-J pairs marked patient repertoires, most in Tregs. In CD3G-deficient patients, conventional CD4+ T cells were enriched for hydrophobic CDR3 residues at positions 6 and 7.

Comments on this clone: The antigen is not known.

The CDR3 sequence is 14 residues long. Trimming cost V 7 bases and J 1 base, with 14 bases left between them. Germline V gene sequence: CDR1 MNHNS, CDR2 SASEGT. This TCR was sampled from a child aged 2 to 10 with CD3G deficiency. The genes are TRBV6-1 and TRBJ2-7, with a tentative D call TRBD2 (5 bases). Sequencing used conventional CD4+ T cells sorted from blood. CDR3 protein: CASNREGRSYEQYF. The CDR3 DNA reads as TGTGCCAGCAACCGGGAAGGCCGATCCTACGAGCAGTACTTC.